The present T cell receptor beta chain was sequenced within a study of CD8+CD57+ T cells in acquired aplastic anemia. At the level of the study: The study obtained an average of about 3.4 ug of DNA from sorted CD4+ and CD8+ cells. Healthy donors yielded some 11 million CD4+ cell reads on average.

Trimming took 3 bases from V and 2 from J, leaving 20 bases between them. CDR3 size: 16 residues. Germline V gene data show CDR1 as DFQATT and CDR2 as SNEGSKA (reference sequence). Remarks on this clonotype: Its matching antigen is unknown.

Overall study findings and caveats: It was found that approximately 29 CD8+ CDR3 sequences were shared between patients and controls. Patients showed no significant difference from controls in CD8+ Simpson's diversity.

Both TCR beta VDJ combination and CDR3 sequence profiling were carried out. Genomic DNA was the template for this profiling. TCRdb processed the reads anew with MiXCR; each CDR3 protein has one entry. The sample shows 400,000 to 450,000 distinct CDR3 sequences, about 70% of them seen only once. This rearrangement joins TRBV20-1 to TRBJ2-7; TRBD1 might be the D (11 bases). The sample taken for sequencing was sorted CD4+, CD8+, or CD8+CD57+ T cells (not recorded which) from PBMCs. The TCR was taken from a human donor in good health, serving as a control. CDR3 DNA: TGCAGTGCTAGCCTACTAGCGGGACAGGGGGCCTACGAGCAGTACTTC. Protein sequence: CSASLLAGQGAYEQYF.